This T cell receptor beta chain was retrieved from a study of low-dose radiotherapy and immunotherapy resistance in tumors. About the research overall: The schedule for Cohort 2 used 1 Gy per fraction every two weeks, which added up to 13 Gy over 26 weeks.

Alpha- and beta-chain coverage of first-strand cDNA came from TRAV- and TRBV-specific primers. The authors ran about 18 PCR cycles to amplify TCRs with a constant-region primer and V-primer adapter. From the reads, TCRdb called clonotypes with MiXCR, one entry per CDR3 protein. The table lists over 65,000 distinct CDR3 sequences, 15% to 20% of them singletons. CDR3 length: 12 residues. V lost 4 bases and J lost 4, with 10 bases in between. Looked up from germline, CDR1 is SQVTM and CDR2 is ANQGSEA. Sample time point: before trial treatment. Donors, who were enrolled in a single-arm phase I dose-escalation trial, received nivolumab, ipilimumab, aspirin, low-dose cyclophosphamide and low-dose radiotherapy. Those who qualified had advanced solid tumors (lacking tumor-infiltrating lymphocytes). This clonotype appeared many times.

The TCR sequence derives from a male donor with prostate cancer. Sequences were derived from PBMCs, sampled before treatment. V gene TRBV29-1 combines with J gene TRBJ1-2; the D is unclear. For the CDR3, the DNA is TGCAGCGTTGGGGGAGACGGCTATGGCTACACCTTC. This codes for CSVGGDGYGYTF.